This T cell receptor beta chain was sequenced during a study of patients and donors after allogeneic stem cell transplantation. Unmatched junction bases numbered 0, after V lost 3 bases and J lost 4 bases. CDR3 size: 13 residues. The germline CDR1 and CDR2 sequences are SGHNT and YENEEA. TCRdb reanalysed the RT-PCR reads using MiXCR and keeps one entry per CDR3 protein. The sample comprises about 24,000 distinct CDR3 sequences, about 45% of which are singletons, and approximately 80% rests with the top ten. Sequenced: blood, either unsorted or a sorted T cell fraction (not recorded which). This TCR derives from a human donor who was either an allogeneic HSCT recipient or a stem cell or donor lymphocyte infusion donor (not recorded which). It is not recorded whose cells these are; they may come from a transplant donor. The chain has TRBV11-3 and TRBJ1-1; 9 bases align to TRBD1. CDR3 amino acids: CASSLDRGTEAFF. CDR3 in DNA: TGTGCCAGCAGCTTGGACAGGGGCACTGAAGCTTTCTTT.